These T cell receptor beta chains were read from a single sample in a study of blood T cell repertoires in COVID-19. The assay was immunoSEQ multiplex PCR, and TCRdb's table has in-frame clones only and misses some. The sample includes about 180,000 clones, around 85% of them seen just once. Sequencing was performed on peripheral blood. The receptors originated from a man between 65 and 85 years old with active or convalescent COVID-19. The CDR3 runs from the conserved cysteine through the conserved F or W. The order of the fields is V gene, J gene, clone size, D gene, CDR3 DNA, CDR3 protein. D genes are given only for firm matches. A row's size may be missing; if present it is once, few, many or a size class.

TRBV5-4,TRBJ1-4,once,TRBD1,TGTGCCAGCAGCGTCGACAGGGCCCACACAACTAATGAAAAACTGTTTTTT,CASSVDRAHTTNEKLFF
TRBV19,TRBJ2-1,once,TRBD2,TGTGCCAGTAGTACCGGGGGGGCTTTCTCCTACAATGAGCAGTTCTTC,CASSTGGAFSYNEQFF
TRBV2,TRBJ1-5,once,-,TGTGCCAGCAAGGTGCTAGAGGGCAATCAGCCCCAGCATTTT,CASKVLEGNQPQHF
TRBV4-2,TRBJ1-6,-,-,TGTGCCAGCAGCCAAGATTCGGCTCAGGGGTGGGCTTCACCCCTCCACTTT,CASSQDSAQGWASPLHF
TRBV29-1,TRBJ1-1,-,-,TGCAGCGTCTGGGGGGGCCCCATGAACACTGAAGCTTTCTTT,CSVWGGPMNTEAFF
TRBV5-6,TRBJ1-2,-,TRBD1,TGTGCCTCGACAGGGGCAAGGGGCTACACCTTC,CASTGARGYTF
TRBV12-3/TRBV12-4,TRBJ2-1,-,-,TGTGCCAGCAGCCGGAATGAGCAGTTCTTC,CASSRNEQFF
TRBV28,TRBJ2-7,-,TRBD1,TGTGCCAGCAGTGAAGGGACAGGCTACGAGCAGTACTTC,CASSEGTGYEQYF
TRBV2,TRBJ1-2,few,-,TGTGCCAGCAGTGTTGAGGGAGGCTACACCTTC,CASSVEGGYTF
TRBV7-8,TRBJ2-7,-,-,TGTGCCAGCAGCGCGGGACCAGGGAACCCCTACGAGCAGTACTTC,CASSAGPGNPYEQYF
TRBV5-1,TRBJ1-6,-,-,TGCGCCAGCAGCTTGTTGGGGGCTAATTCACCCCTCCACTTT,CASSLLGANSPLHF
TRBV7-9,TRBJ2-7,few,TRBD1,TGTGCCAGCAGCCGGGACAGGGACCCTTGGGGGCAGTACTTC,CASSRDRDPWGQYF
TRBV7-2,TRBJ2-3,-,TRBD2,TGTGCCAGCAGCTTAGGGGCGGGGGGCCGCACAGATACGCAGTATTTT,CASSLGAGGRTDTQYF
TRBV6-2/TRBV6-3,TRBJ1-1,-,-,TGTGCCAGCAACCCACCCTACGGGGGTACTGAAGCTTTCTTT,CASNPPYGGTEAFF
TRBV29-1,TRBJ1-2,-,-,TGCAGCGTATCAGGGTCTTGGAACTATGGCTACACCTTC,CSVSGSWNYGYTF
TRBV4-3,TRBJ2-2,-,-,TGCGCCAGCAGCCAAGTCGGGGTGGACACCGGGGAGCTGTTTTTT,CASSQVGVDTGELFF
TRBV6-5,TRBJ1-5,-,-,TGTGCCAGCACCGCAGGTAGAAGCAATCAGCCCCAGCATTTT,CASTAGRSNQPQHF
TRBV6-2/TRBV6-3,TRBJ2-1,-,TRBD2,TGTGCCAGCAGTTTCCCGGGGGGGGCTAGCGGGAGGTCCTACAATGAGCAGTTCTTC,CASSFPGGASGRSYNEQFF
TRBV13,TRBJ2-7,-,TRBD1,TGTGCCAGCAGCCGTGGGACAGGGAAGGTCTACGAGCAGTACTTC,CASSRGTGKVYEQYF
TRBV27,TRBJ1-1,-,-,TGTGCCAGCAGTTATACAGAAAACACTGAAGCTTTCTTT,CASSYTENTEAFF
TRBV18,TRBJ1-3,-,-,TGTGCCAGCTCACCCGGGGAGAGCTCTGGAAACACCATATATTTT,CASSPGESSGNTIYF
TRBV15,TRBJ1-1,once,-,TGTGCCACCAGCAGAGTGGGGGGGAACACTGAAGCTTTCTTT,CATSRVGGNTEAFF
TRBV6-5,TRBJ1-5,once,-,TGTGCCAGCATGAGGGCTAATAGCAATCAGCCCCAGCATTTT,CASMRANSNQPQHF
TRBV18,TRBJ1-1,once,-,TGTGCCAGCTCACCTCCGGGGAAGGCCTATGAAGCTTTCTTT,CASSPPGKAYEAFF
TRBV15,TRBJ1-4,-,TRBD1,TGTGCCACCAGCAGACCTACGACAGGGTATGCAACTAATGAAAAACTGTTTTTT,CATSRPTTGYATNEKLFF
TRBV24-1,TRBJ2-1,-,-,TGTGCCACCAGTGAGGGAGGGAGGGGGTACAATGAGCAGTTCTTC,CATSEGGRGYNEQFF
TRBV30,TRBJ1-2,-,-,TGTGCCTGGAGTTCCACAGCCTGGGGCTACACCTTC,CAWSSTAWGYTF
TRBV5-1,TRBJ1-4,-,-,TGCGCCAGCAGAGACAATGGGACACCGAATGAAAAACTGTTTTTT,CASRDNGTPNEKLFF
TRBV5-1,TRBJ1-1,-,-,TGCGCCAGCAGCTTGTCGCCGACGGGGAACACTGAAGCTTTCTTT,CASSLSPTGNTEAFF
TRBV6-6,TRBJ2-2,-,-,TGTGCCAGCAGGACAGCCGGCTACACCGGGGAGCTGTTTTTT,CASRTAGYTGELFF
TRBV18,TRBJ1-1,-,TRBD1,TGTGCCAGCTCACCGACAGGGGGGGACACTGAAGCTTTCTTT,CASSPTGGDTEAFF
TRBV20-1,TRBJ1-2,-,-,TGCAGTGCTAGTCCCCAGGGTGGGGATAACTATGGCTACACCTTC,CSASPQGGDNYGYTF
TRBV7-2,TRBJ2-3,-,-,TGTGCCAGCAGCTCGCAGGGGTACACGCAGTATTTT,CASSSQGYTQYF
TRBV7-2,TRBJ2-5,-,TRBD1,TGTGCCAGCAGGAGGACAGGGCCCTCCTGGGCGACCCAGTACTTC,CASRRTGPSWATQYF
TRBV5-5,TRBJ2-7,-,-,TGTGCCAGCAGCTTGGATGGAGGAGCCTACGAGCAGTACTTC,CASSLDGGAYEQYF
TRBV5-1,TRBJ1-1,-,-,TGCGCCAGCAGCTTGGGACAAACCGCTGAAGCTTTCTTT,CASSLGQTAEAFF
TRBV5-4,TRBJ1-2,-,TRBD1,TGTGCCAGCAGCAGACAGGGTTCGGGCCTTAACTATGGCTACACCTTC,CASSRQGSGLNYGYTF
TRBV5-1,TRBJ1-4,once,-,TGCGCCAGCAGCGAGCAGGGGAATGAAAAACTGTTTTTT,CASSEQGNEKLFF
TRBV7-2,TRBJ1-2,once,-,TGTGCCAGCAGCGGAAGGACAGTCGACTATGGCTACACCTTC,CASSGRTVDYGYTF
TRBV3-1/TRBV3-2,TRBJ2-7,-,TRBD2,TGTGCCAGCAGCCAAGGACTAGCGGGGGGCTACGAGCAGTACTTC,CASSQGLAGGYEQYF
TRBV27,TRBJ1-1,-,-,TGTGCCAGCAGTCACAGGGCTATGAACACTGAAGCTTTCTTT,CASSHRAMNTEAFF
TRBV5-4,TRBJ1-2,once,TRBD1,TGTGCCAGCAGCCCTGGACAGGGACCAAATACTAACTATGGCTACACCTTC,CASSPGQGPNTNYGYTF
TRBV5-5,TRBJ2-1,-,TRBD1,TGTGCCAGCAGCTCCGGAGGGACAGGGACCTACAATGAGCAGTTCTTC,CASSSGGTGTYNEQFF
TRBV18,TRBJ2-2,-,-,TGTGCCAGCTCGCAACCCTTGGGCCCCGGGGAGCTGTTTTTT,CASSQPLGPGELFF
TRBV7-9,TRBJ2-7,-,TRBD1,TGTGCCAGCAGGCACGCAGGGGGTCCATCCTACGAGCAGTACTTC,CASRHAGGPSYEQYF
TRBV2,TRBJ1-2,-,TRBD1,TGTGCCAGCAGTGAAGCGCTAGAGGACAGGGGATATGGCTACACCTTC,CASSEALEDRGYGYTF
TRBV5-5,TRBJ2-7,-,-,TGTGCCAGCGGTCGCGGTTTCGCCTACGAGCAGTACTTC,CASGRGFAYEQYF
TRBV18,TRBJ2-7,-,-,TGTGCCAGCTCACCAGCGACGGGACACTACGAGCAGTACTTC,CASSPATGHYEQYF
TRBV5-1,TRBJ2-1,-,TRBD2,TGCGCCAGCAGCACAGTAGCGGGAGGTGATGAGCAGTTCTTC,CASSTVAGGDEQFF
TRBV7-2,TRBJ1-5,-,TRBD1,TGTGCCAGCAGTTTTCAGGGGGCCGGTCAGCCCCAGCATTTT,CASSFQGAGQPQHF
TRBV6-6,TRBJ1-2,-,-,TGTGCCAGCAGTCTACTGCCTAGGCAGGGGCCCAGGAACTATGGCTACACCTTC,CASSLLPRQGPRNYGYTF
TRBV7-9,TRBJ2-7,-,TRBD2,TGTGCCAGCAGCTCTAGCGGGAGGGCGAGTTACGAGCAGTACTTC,CASSSSGRASYEQYF